This is a list of T cell receptor beta chains from one sample in a study of blood T cell repertoires in COVID-19. TCRdb's table, derived via immunoSEQ multiplex PCR, lists solely in-frame clones and lacks some. The sample has approximately 200,000 clones, 79% seen once. Sequencing used peripheral blood. All receptors come from a woman aged 40 to 55 with COVID-19, enrolled during active disease. Each CDR3 is given with its conserved first and last residue. D genes are given only for firm matches. A row's size may be missing; if present it is once, few, many or a size class.

v_gene: TRBV7-3
abundance: -
j_gene: TRBJ2-3
d_gene: TRBD2
len: 16
CDR3nt: TGTGCCAGCAGCTCGACTAGCGGGGGCTTGGGAGATACGCAGTATTTT
CDR3aa: CASSSTSGGLGDTQYF

v_gene: TRBV18
abundance: -
j_gene: TRBJ2-7
d_gene: TRBD1
len: 16
CDR3nt: TGTGCCAGCTCACCATTACAGGGGAAAGGGTCCTACGAGCAGTACTTC
CDR3aa: CASSPLQGKGSYEQYF

v_gene: TRBV19
abundance: many
j_gene: TRBJ1-1
d_gene: TRBD1
len: 13
CDR3nt: TGTGCCAGTAAGAACAGGGGTATCACTGAAGCTTTCTTT
CDR3aa: CASKNRGITEAFF

v_gene: TRBV20-1
abundance: -
j_gene: TRBJ1-1
d_gene: -
len: 10
CDR3nt: TGCAGTGCTAGGAGGACTGAAGCTTTCTTT
CDR3aa: CSARRTEAFF

v_gene: TRBV5-1
abundance: -
j_gene: TRBJ1-2
d_gene: -
len: 15
CDR3nt: TGCGCCAGCAGCTTGGTTCGGGGAGTGGACTATGGCTACACCTTC
CDR3aa: CASSLVRGVDYGYTF

v_gene: TRBV5-4
abundance: -
j_gene: TRBJ2-1
d_gene: -
len: 15
CDR3nt: TGTGCCAGCACCCCGGACGGGGGAACCTACAATGAGCAGTTCTTC
CDR3aa: CASTPDGGTYNEQFF

v_gene: TRBV18
abundance: -
j_gene: TRBJ1-2
d_gene: TRBD1
len: 13
CDR3nt: TGTGCCAGCTCACCATCGACAGGGGAAGGCTACACCTTC
CDR3aa: CASSPSTGEGYTF

v_gene: TRBV30
abundance: -
j_gene: TRBJ2-7
d_gene: TRBD2
len: 14
CDR3nt: TGTGCCGCCCGATACCGGGAGGCTTTCTACGAGCAGTACTTC
CDR3aa: CAARYREAFYEQYF

v_gene: TRBV6-5
abundance: few
j_gene: TRBJ2-7
d_gene: TRBD2
len: 15
CDR3nt: TGTGCCAGCAGTTACTCGGTAGCGGGAGTATCCGAGCAGTACTTC
CDR3aa: CASSYSVAGVSEQYF

v_gene: TRBV30
abundance: -
j_gene: TRBJ2-1
d_gene: TRBD1
len: 15
CDR3nt: TGTGCCTGGGAATCAGGGGGCAGCGACTACAATGAGCAGTTCTTC
CDR3aa: CAWESGGSDYNEQFF

v_gene: TRBV5-6
abundance: -
j_gene: TRBJ1-2
d_gene: TRBD1
len: 14
CDR3nt: TGTGCCAGCAGCCTGGACAGGGGTAACTATGGCTACACCTTC
CDR3aa: CASSLDRGNYGYTF

v_gene: TRBV2
abundance: -
j_gene: TRBJ2-2
d_gene: -
len: 15
CDR3nt: TGTGCCAGCATCTTACTGTTGGGGGGCACCGGGGAGCTGTTTTTT
CDR3aa: CASILLLGGTGELFF

v_gene: TRBV19
abundance: once
j_gene: TRBJ1-1
d_gene: -
len: 13
CDR3nt: TGTGCCAGTAGAACTCTTCGGGCAGGGGAAGCTTTCTTT
CDR3aa: CASRTLRAGEAFF

v_gene: TRBV19
abundance: -
j_gene: TRBJ1-5
d_gene: TRBD1
len: 16
CDR3nt: TGTGCCAGTAGTATTTGGGACAGCGGCAGGCCTCAGCCCCAGCATTTT
CDR3aa: CASSIWDSGRPQPQHF

v_gene: TRBV18
abundance: -
j_gene: TRBJ2-6
d_gene: -
len: 15
CDR3nt: TGTGCCAGCTCAACCCAGGGATCTGGGGCCAACGTCCTGACTTTC
CDR3aa: CASSTQGSGANVLTF

v_gene: TRBV21-1
abundance: -
j_gene: TRBJ2-5
d_gene: -
len: 16
CDR3nt: TGTGCCAGCAGCAAGGAGGGGGCGGGAATTCAAGAGACCCAGTACTTC
CDR3aa: CASSKEGAGIQETQYF

v_gene: TRBV6-6
abundance: -
j_gene: TRBJ1-5
d_gene: TRBD1
len: 14
CDR3nt: TGTGCCAGCAGCCGGGACAGAATTAATCAGCCCCAGCATTTT
CDR3aa: CASSRDRINQPQHF

v_gene: TRBV5-6
abundance: once
j_gene: TRBJ1-3
d_gene: -
len: 15
CDR3nt: TGTGCCAGCAGCCCCAGGGGCCTCTCTGGAAACACCATATATTTT
CDR3aa: CASSPRGLSGNTIYF

v_gene: TRBV25-1
abundance: -
j_gene: TRBJ1-1
d_gene: TRBD1
len: 14
CDR3nt: TGTGCCAGCAGTGAGGCGACAGGGTCCACTGAAGCTTTCTTT
CDR3aa: CASSEATGSTEAFF

v_gene: TRBV18
abundance: -
j_gene: TRBJ2-5
d_gene: TRBD1
len: 14
CDR3nt: TGTGCCAGCTCGAAGGACAGGGGCCAAGAGACCCAGTACTTC
CDR3aa: CASSKDRGQETQYF

v_gene: TRBV2
abundance: once
j_gene: TRBJ1-2
d_gene: -
len: 12
CDR3nt: TGTGCCAGCAGTCTAACGTCCTATGGCTACACCTTC
CDR3aa: CASSLTSYGYTF

v_gene: TRBV29-1
abundance: -
j_gene: TRBJ2-2
d_gene: TRBD1
len: 14
CDR3nt: TGCAGCGCCCGGACAGGGGGCGATTCTGGGGAGCTGTTTTTT
CDR3aa: CSARTGGDSGELFF

v_gene: TRBV27
abundance: -
j_gene: TRBJ1-2
d_gene: TRBD1
len: 16
CDR3nt: TGTGCCAGCACTCGGACAGGAAACTATGCTAACTATGGCTACACCTTC
CDR3aa: CASTRTGNYANYGYTF

v_gene: TRBV19
abundance: -
j_gene: TRBJ1-6
d_gene: -
len: 13
CDR3nt: TGTGCCAGTCACGACAGCACCAATTCACCCCTCCACTTT
CDR3aa: CASHDSTNSPLHF

v_gene: TRBV2
abundance: -
j_gene: TRBJ2-7
d_gene: TRBD1
len: 12
CDR3nt: TGTGCCAGGAGGGGGACAGAAAACGAGCAGTACTTC
CDR3aa: CARRGTENEQYF

v_gene: TRBV4-2
abundance: -
j_gene: TRBJ1-5
d_gene: -
len: 17
CDR3nt: TGTGCCAGCAGCCAAGATGGACCACAGGGCCCGGATCAGCCCCAGCATTTT
CDR3aa: CASSQDGPQGPDQPQHF

v_gene: TRBV19
abundance: -
j_gene: TRBJ1-1
d_gene: TRBD1
len: 16
CDR3nt: TGTGCCAGTAGTAGCCGACAGGGGCGGGGAGACACTGAAGCTTTCTTT
CDR3aa: CASSSRQGRGDTEAFF

v_gene: TRBV27
abundance: -
j_gene: TRBJ1-6
d_gene: -
len: 10
CDR3nt: TGTGCCAGCAGTTTCGGACCCCTCCACTTT
CDR3aa: CASSFGPLHF

v_gene: TRBV5-1
abundance: -
j_gene: TRBJ1-5
d_gene: -
len: 15
CDR3nt: TGCGCCAGCAGCTTACAGGGACACTTAAATCAGCCCCAGCATTTT
CDR3aa: CASSLQGHLNQPQHF

v_gene: TRBV18
abundance: -
j_gene: TRBJ2-7
d_gene: -
len: 13
CDR3nt: TGTGCCAGCTCACCAGGAGGGTCCCACGAGCAGTACTTC
CDR3aa: CASSPGGSHEQYF

v_gene: TRBV20-1
abundance: -
j_gene: TRBJ2-3
d_gene: -
len: 11
CDR3nt: TGCAGTGCTAGAGATCTTCGGGGAGGGTATTTT
CDR3aa: CSARDLRGGYF

v_gene: TRBV6-2/TRBV6-3
abundance: few
j_gene: TRBJ1-1
d_gene: -
len: 14
CDR3nt: TGTGCCAGCAGTTACTTGGGGCGCAGCACTGAAGCTTTCTTT
CDR3aa: CASSYLGRSTEAFF

v_gene: TRBV5-6
abundance: -
j_gene: TRBJ2-3
d_gene: -
len: 16
CDR3nt: TGTGCCAGCAGCTCCCTCGGGGTCGGAAGCACAGATACGCAGTATTTT
CDR3aa: CASSSLGVGSTDTQYF

v_gene: TRBV7-2
abundance: -
j_gene: TRBJ2-3
d_gene: -
len: 15
CDR3nt: TGTGCCAGCAGCTTAGATTTGGGGGGATTTGATACGCAGTATTTT
CDR3aa: CASSLDLGGFDTQYF

v_gene: TRBV2
abundance: -
j_gene: TRBJ1-5
d_gene: TRBD1
len: 13
CDR3nt: TGTGCCAGCAAGGGACAGGCAAATCAGCCCCAGCATTTT
CDR3aa: CASKGQANQPQHF

v_gene: TRBV4-2
abundance: -
j_gene: TRBJ2-1
d_gene: -
len: 16
CDR3nt: TGTGCCAGCAGCCAAGATCCACCCAACACCTACAATGAGCAGTTCTTC
CDR3aa: CASSQDPPNTYNEQFF

v_gene: TRBV11-2
abundance: -
j_gene: TRBJ1-1
d_gene: TRBD1
len: 14
CDR3nt: TGTGCCAGCAGCCTAGGACAGGGAGACACTGAAGCTTTCTTT
CDR3aa: CASSLGQGDTEAFF

v_gene: TRBV15
abundance: once
j_gene: TRBJ1-2
d_gene: TRBD1
len: 13
CDR3nt: TGTGCCACCAGCAGGACAGGGACCTATGGCTACACCTTC
CDR3aa: CATSRTGTYGYTF

v_gene: TRBV7-9
abundance: -
j_gene: TRBJ2-5
d_gene: TRBD2
len: 16
CDR3nt: TGTGCCAGCAGCTTAGGGGGCCGGGACGGGGGGAAGACCCAGTACTTC
CDR3aa: CASSLGGRDGGKTQYF

v_gene: TRBV18
abundance: -
j_gene: TRBJ1-5
d_gene: -
len: 16
CDR3nt: TGTGCCAGCTCACCCAACTGGAGGGGCGAGGGTCAGCCCCAGCATTTT
CDR3aa: CASSPNWRGEGQPQHF

v_gene: TRBV7-9
abundance: -
j_gene: TRBJ2-4
d_gene: TRBD1
len: 15
CDR3nt: TGTGCCAGTACGTCAGGGGGCGTCATGGGAAACATTCAGTACTTC
CDR3aa: CASTSGGVMGNIQYF

v_gene: TRBV2
abundance: -
j_gene: TRBJ2-1
d_gene: TRBD2
len: 14
CDR3nt: TGTGCCAGCCCTAAGCGGGAGCGACACAATGAGCAGTTCTTC
CDR3aa: CASPKRERHNEQFF

v_gene: TRBV7-9
abundance: -
j_gene: TRBJ1-2
d_gene: -
len: 13
CDR3nt: TGTGCCAGCAGCTTAGAAGGGGCAGGTGGCTACACCTTC
CDR3aa: CASSLEGAGGYTF

v_gene: TRBV3-1/TRBV3-2
abundance: -
j_gene: TRBJ1-2
d_gene: -
len: 14
CDR3nt: TGTGCCAGCAGCCAATTAACAGATCGCTATGGCTACACCTTC
CDR3aa: CASSQLTDRYGYTF

v_gene: TRBV2
abundance: many
j_gene: TRBJ2-7
d_gene: -
len: 12
CDR3nt: TGTGCCAGCAGCGAACAGGGCCACGAGCAGTACTTC
CDR3aa: CASSEQGHEQYF

v_gene: TRBV7-9
abundance: -
j_gene: TRBJ1-6
d_gene: -
len: 16
CDR3nt: TGTGCCAGCAGCCCTCGGGACACATCCATCAGTTCACCCCTCCACTTT
CDR3aa: CASSPRDTSISSPLHF

v_gene: TRBV19
abundance: few
j_gene: TRBJ1-5
d_gene: TRBD1
len: 13
CDR3nt: TGTGCCAGTAGTTTACAGGGGGCACAGCCCCAGCATTTT
CDR3aa: CASSLQGAQPQHF

v_gene: TRBV24-1
abundance: -
j_gene: TRBJ2-1
d_gene: -
len: 14
CDR3nt: TGTGCCACCAGTGATTATAGCGGAAACAATGAGCAGTTCTTC
CDR3aa: CATSDYSGNNEQFF

v_gene: TRBV5-1
abundance: -
j_gene: TRBJ2-4
d_gene: -
len: 13
CDR3nt: TGCGCCAGCAGCTTCGGAGCAAGAAACATTCAGTACTTC
CDR3aa: CASSFGARNIQYF

v_gene: TRBV19
abundance: -
j_gene: TRBJ2-5
d_gene: -
len: 16
CDR3nt: TGTGCCAGTAGTTCATCCTTTGGACACTTTCAAGAGACCCAGTACTTC
CDR3aa: CASSSSFGHFQETQYF

v_gene: TRBV11-2
abundance: once
j_gene: TRBJ1-6
d_gene: -
len: 12
CDR3nt: TGTGCCAGCAGCCAGGACTATTCACCCCTCCACTTT
CDR3aa: CASSQDYSPLHF

v_gene: TRBV2
abundance: -
j_gene: TRBJ2-1
d_gene: -
len: 16
CDR3nt: TGTGCCAGACGTTACATGGACAGCCCGAAATACAATGAGCAGTTCTTC
CDR3aa: CARRYMDSPKYNEQFF

v_gene: TRBV29-1
abundance: few
j_gene: TRBJ1-5
d_gene: -
len: 13
CDR3nt: TGCAGCGTTGGAGCCGGAGACAGCAAGCCCCAGCATTTT
CDR3aa: CSVGAGDSKPQHF